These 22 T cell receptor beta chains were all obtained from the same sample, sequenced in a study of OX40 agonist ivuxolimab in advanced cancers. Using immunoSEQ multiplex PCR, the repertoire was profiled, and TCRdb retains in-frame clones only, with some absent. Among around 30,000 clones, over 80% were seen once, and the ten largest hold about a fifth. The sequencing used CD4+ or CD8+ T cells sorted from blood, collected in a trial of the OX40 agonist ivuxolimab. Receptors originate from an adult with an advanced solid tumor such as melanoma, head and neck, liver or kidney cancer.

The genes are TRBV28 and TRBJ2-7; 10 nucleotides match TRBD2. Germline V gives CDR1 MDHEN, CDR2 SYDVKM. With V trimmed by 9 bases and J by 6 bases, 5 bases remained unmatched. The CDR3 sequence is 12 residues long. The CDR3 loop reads CARQSGGGEQYF. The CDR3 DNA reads TGTGCCAGGCAAAGCGGGGGGGGCGAGCAGTACTTC.

The CDR3 DNA reads TGCAGCGCTAAGGACAGGTGGGACTACGAGCAGTACTTC. It translates to CSAKDRWDYEQYF. The V and J genes are TRBV29-1 and TRBJ2-7; 7 positions agree with TRBD1. CDR3 length: 13 amino acids. The germline V gene has CDR1 SQVTM and CDR2 ANQGSEA. Trimming cost V 7 bases and J 3 bases; bases outside gene matches: 9.

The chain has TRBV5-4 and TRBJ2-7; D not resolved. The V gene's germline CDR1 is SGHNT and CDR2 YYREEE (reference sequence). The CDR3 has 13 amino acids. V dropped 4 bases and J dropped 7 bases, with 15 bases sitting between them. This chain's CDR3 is CASSPDIAGEQYF. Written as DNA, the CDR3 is TGTGCCAGCAGCCCGGATATTGCCGGGGAGCAGTACTTC. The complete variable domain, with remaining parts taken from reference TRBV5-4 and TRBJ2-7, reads ETGVTQSPTHLIKTRGQQVTLRCSSQSGHNTVSWYQQALGQGPQFIFQYYREEENGRGNFPPRFSGLQFPNYSSELNVNALELDDSALYLCASSPDIAGEQYFGPGTRLTVT.

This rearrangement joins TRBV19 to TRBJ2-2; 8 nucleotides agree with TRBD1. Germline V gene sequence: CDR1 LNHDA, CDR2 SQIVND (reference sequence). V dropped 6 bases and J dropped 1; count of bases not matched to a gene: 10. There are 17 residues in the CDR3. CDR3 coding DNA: TGTGCCAGTAGCCCTAGAGCCGGGACAGGGAACACCGGGGAGCTGTTTTTT. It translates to CASSPRAGTGNTGELFF.

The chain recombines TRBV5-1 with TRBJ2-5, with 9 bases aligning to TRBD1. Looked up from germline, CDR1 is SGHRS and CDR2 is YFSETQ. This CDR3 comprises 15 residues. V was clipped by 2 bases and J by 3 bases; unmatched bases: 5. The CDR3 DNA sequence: TGCGCCAGCAGCTTACAGGGGGCGCGGGAAGAGACCCAGTACTTC. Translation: CASSLQGAREETQYF.

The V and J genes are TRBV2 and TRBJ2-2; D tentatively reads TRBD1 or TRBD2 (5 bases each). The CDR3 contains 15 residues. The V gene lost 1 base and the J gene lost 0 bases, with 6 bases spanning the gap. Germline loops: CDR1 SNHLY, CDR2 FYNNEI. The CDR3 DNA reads TGTGCCAGCAGTGAAGAGGGACCGAACACCGGGGAGCTGTTTTTT. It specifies CASSEEGPNTGELFF.

CDR3 DNA: TGTGCTAGTGGTTTGACCGCCCTAGCCTACACCGGGGAGCTGTTTTTT. This encodes CASGLTALAYTGELFF. The chain employs TRBV12-5 and TRBJ2-2; TRBD2 might be the D (5 bases). This CDR3 has 16 residues. From germline, CDR1 is LGHNT and CDR2 FRNRAP. The V and J ends lost 2 bases and 3 bases respectively, with 13 bases between them.

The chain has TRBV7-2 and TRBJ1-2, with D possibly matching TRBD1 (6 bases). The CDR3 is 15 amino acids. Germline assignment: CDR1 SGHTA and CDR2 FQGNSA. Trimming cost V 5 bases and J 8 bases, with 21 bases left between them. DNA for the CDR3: TGTGCCAGCAGCCCCTCGGGGGGGCTAGTCGAGGGCTACACCTTC. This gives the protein CASSPSGGLVEGYTF.

The CDR3 DNA follows: TGTGCCAGCAGCTTGGGGCTAGGTGAAAAACTGTTTTTT. Translated: CASSLGLGEKLFF. The V and J genes are TRBV7-4 and TRBJ1-4, with D maybe TRBD1 (5 bases). This CDR3 contains 13 residues. V was clipped by 3 bases and J by 7 bases, with 9 bases between them. The germline CDR1 and CDR2 sequences are SGHVT and SQSDAQ.

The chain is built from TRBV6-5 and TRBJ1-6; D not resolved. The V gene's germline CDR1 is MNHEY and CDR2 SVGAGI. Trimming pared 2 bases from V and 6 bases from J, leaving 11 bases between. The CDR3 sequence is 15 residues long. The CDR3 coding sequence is TGTGCCAGCAGTTACGCCGGGAAGGGTAATTCACCCCTCCACTTT. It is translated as CASSYAGKGNSPLHF.

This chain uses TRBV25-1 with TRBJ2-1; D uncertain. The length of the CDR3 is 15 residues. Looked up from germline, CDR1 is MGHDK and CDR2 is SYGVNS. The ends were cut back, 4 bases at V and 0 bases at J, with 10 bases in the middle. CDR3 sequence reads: CASSGSASSYNEQFF. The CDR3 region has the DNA TGTGCCAGCAGTGGGTCAGCGAGCTCCTACAATGAGCAGTTCTTC.

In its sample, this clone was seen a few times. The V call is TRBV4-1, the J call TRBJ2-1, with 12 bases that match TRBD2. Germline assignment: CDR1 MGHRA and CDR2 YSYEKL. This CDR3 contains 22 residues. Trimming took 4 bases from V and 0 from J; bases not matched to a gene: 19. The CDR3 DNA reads TGCGCCAGCAGCCCCAGGGCAAGGACTAGCGGGGCCACGGGCAGCTCCTACAATGAGCAGTTCTTC. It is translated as CASSPRARTSGATGSSYNEQFF.

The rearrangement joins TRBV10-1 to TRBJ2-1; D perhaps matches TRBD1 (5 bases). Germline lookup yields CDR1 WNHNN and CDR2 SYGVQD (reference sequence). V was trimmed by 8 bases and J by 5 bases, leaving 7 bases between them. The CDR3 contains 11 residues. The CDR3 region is CASQGDNEQFF. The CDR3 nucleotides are TGCGCCAGCCAAGGGGACAATGAGCAGTTCTTC.

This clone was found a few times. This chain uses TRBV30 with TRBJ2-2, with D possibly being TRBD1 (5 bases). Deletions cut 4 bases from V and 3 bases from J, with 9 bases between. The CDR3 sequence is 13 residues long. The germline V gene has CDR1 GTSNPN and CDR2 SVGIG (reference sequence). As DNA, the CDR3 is TGTGCCTGGAAATCAGGGTACACCGGGGAGCTGTTTTTT. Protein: CAWKSGYTGELFF.

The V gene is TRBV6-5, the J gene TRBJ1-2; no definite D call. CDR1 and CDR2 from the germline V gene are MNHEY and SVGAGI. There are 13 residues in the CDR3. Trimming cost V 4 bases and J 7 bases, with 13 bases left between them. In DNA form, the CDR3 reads TGTGCCAGCAGTTCCCTGACGAGGCCTGGCTACACCTTC. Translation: CASSSLTRPGYTF.

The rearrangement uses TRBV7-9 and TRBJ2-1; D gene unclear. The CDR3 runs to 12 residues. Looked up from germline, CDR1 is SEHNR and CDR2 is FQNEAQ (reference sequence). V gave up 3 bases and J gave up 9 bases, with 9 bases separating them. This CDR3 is CASSFGVLEQFF. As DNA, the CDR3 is TGTGCCAGCAGCTTTGGGGTTCTTGAGCAGTTCTTC.

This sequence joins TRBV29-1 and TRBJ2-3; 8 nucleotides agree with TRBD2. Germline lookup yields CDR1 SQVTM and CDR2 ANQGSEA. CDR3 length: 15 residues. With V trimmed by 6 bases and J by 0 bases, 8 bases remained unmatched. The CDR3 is CSVSPPSGSTDTQYF. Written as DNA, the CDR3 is TGCAGCGTGTCACCGCCTAGCGGGAGCACAGATACGCAGTATTTT.

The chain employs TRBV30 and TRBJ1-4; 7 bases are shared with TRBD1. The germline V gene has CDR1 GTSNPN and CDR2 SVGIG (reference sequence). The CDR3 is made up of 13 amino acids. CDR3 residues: CAAGTDLNEKLFF. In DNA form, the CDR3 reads TGTGCGGCCGGGACAGACCTTAATGAAAAACTGTTTTTT.

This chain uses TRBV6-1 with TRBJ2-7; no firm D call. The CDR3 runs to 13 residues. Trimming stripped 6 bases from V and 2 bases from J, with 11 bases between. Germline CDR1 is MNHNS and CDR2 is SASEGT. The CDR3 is CASSPLTTYEQYF. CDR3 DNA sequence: TGTGCCAGCAGCCCTCTTACTACCTACGAGCAGTACTTC.

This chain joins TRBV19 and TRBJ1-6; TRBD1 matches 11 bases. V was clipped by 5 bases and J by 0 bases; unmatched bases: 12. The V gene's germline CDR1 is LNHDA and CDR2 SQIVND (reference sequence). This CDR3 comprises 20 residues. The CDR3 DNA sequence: TGTGCCAGTAGTCTGACCCCGGGACAGGGGGAGAGCTCCTATAATTCACCCCTCCACTTT. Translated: CASSLTPGQGESSYNSPLHF.

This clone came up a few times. The CDR3 DNA sequence: TGTGCCAGCACTAACAATCGGGGGACGTGGGGAGATACGCAGTATTTT. Amino acids: CASTNNRGTWGDTQYF. J is TRBJ2-3 and V is TRBV27, with a tentative D call TRBD2 (6 bases). V was pared by 7 bases and J by 5 bases, with 22 bases between. The CDR3 runs to 16 residues. Germline CDR1 is MNHEY and CDR2 is SMNVEV (reference sequence).

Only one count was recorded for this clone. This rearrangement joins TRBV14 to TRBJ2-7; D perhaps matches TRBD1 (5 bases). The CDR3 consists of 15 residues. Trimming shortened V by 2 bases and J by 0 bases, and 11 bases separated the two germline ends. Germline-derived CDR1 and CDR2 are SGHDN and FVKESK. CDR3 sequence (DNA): TGTGCCAGCAGCCAACAAGGGGCCGCCTCCTACGAGCAGTACTTC. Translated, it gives CASSQQGAASYEQYF.